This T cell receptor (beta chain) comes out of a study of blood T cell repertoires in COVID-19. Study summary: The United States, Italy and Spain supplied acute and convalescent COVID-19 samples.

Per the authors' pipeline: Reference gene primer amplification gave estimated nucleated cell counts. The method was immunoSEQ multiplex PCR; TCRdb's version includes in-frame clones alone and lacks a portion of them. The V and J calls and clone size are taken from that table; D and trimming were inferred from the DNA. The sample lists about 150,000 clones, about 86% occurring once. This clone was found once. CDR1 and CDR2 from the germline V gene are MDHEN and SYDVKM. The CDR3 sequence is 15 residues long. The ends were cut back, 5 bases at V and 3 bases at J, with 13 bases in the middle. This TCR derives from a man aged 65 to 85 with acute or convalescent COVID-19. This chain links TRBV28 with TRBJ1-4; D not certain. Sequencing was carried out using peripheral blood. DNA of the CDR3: TGTGCCAGCAGTCCACCCCCGGTGCCTAATGAAAAACTGTTTTTT. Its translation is CASSPPPVPNEKLFF.